Here is one TCR beta chain with its context. Using immunoSEQ multiplex PCR, the repertoire was profiled, and TCRdb retains in-frame clones only, with some absent. In the table there are hundreds of thousands of clones, roughly 87% of which are singletons. This entry belongs to a study of blood T cell repertoires in COVID-19. In the study overall: Acute-phase and convalescent COVID-19 samples originated in the United States, Italy and Spain.

Enrolled through a virtual design, the participants were between about 18 and 89 years of age and came from about two dozen US areas. The V end was cut by 2 bases, the J end by 6 bases, with 8 bases between. CDR3 length: 13 amino acids. Germline CDR1 and CDR2: MNHNY and SVGAGI (reference sequence). The receptor was derived from a woman between 18 and 29 years old who had recovered from COVID-19. The specimen was PBMCs or T cells enriched from blood (not recorded which). The chain is built from TRBV6-6 and TRBJ2-1; no reliable D call. The CDR3 DNA follows: TGTGCCAGCAGTTACCCATTCGGCAATGAGCAGTTCTTC. Encoded protein: CASSYPFGNEQFF.